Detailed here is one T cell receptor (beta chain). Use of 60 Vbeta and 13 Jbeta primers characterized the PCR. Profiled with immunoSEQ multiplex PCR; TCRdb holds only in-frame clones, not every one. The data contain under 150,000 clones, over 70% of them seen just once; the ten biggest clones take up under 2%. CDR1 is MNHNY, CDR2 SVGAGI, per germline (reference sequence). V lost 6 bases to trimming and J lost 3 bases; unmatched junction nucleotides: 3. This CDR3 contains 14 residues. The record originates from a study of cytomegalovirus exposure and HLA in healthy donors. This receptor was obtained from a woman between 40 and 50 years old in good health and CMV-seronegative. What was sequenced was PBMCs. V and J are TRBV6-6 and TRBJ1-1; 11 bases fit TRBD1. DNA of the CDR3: TGTGCCAGCAGGGACAGGGGGCTGGACACTGAAGCTTTCTTT. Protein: CASRDRGLDTEAFF.